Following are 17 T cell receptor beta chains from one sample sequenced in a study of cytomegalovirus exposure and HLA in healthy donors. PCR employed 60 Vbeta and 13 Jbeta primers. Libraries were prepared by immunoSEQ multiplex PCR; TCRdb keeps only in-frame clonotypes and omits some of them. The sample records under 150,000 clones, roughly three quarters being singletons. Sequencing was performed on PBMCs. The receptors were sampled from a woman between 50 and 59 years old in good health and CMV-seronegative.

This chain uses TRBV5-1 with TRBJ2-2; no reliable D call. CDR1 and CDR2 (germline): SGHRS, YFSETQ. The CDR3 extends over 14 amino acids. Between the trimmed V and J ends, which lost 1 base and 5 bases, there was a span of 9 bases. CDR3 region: CASSLTTSTGELFF. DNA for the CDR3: TGCGCCAGCAGCTTGACAACAAGTACCGGGGAGCTGTTTTTT.

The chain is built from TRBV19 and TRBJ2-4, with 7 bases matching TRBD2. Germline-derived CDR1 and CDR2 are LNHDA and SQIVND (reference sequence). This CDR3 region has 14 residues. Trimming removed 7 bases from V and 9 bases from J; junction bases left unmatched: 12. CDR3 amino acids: CASTPGWGGIIQYF. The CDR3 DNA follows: TGTGCCAGTACCCCTGGGTGGGGGGGAATCATTCAGTACTTC.

The CDR3 region is CASSQVGAIGETQYF. CDR3 nucleotides: TGTGCCAGCAGCCAAGTTGGAGCGATAGGTGAGACCCAGTACTTC. V is TRBV4-2 and J is TRBJ2-5; D gene unclear. The CDR3 runs 15 residues. Trimming cost V 1 base and J 5 bases, with 14 bases left between them. Germline loops: CDR1 LGHNA, CDR2 YNFKEQ.

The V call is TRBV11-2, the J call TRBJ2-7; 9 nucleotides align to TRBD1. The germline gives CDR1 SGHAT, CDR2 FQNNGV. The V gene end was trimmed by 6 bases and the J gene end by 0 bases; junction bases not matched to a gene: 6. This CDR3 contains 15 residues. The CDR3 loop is CASRFGQGSSYEQYF. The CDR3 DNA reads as TGTGCCAGCAGGTTTGGACAGGGGAGCTCCTACGAGCAGTACTTC.

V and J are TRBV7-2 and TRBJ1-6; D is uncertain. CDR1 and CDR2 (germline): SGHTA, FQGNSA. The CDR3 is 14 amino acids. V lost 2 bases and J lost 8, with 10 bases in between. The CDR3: CASSLILRDSPLHF. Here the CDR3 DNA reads TGTGCCAGCAGCTTAATTTTAAGAGATTCACCCCTCCACTTT.

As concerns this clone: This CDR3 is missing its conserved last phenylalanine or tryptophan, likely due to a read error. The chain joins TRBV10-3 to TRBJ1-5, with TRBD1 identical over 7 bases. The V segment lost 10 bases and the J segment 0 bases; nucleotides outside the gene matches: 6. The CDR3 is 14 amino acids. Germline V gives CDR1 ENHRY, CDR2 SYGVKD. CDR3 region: CASTTGDSNQPQHL. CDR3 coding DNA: TGTGCCAGCACAACAGGGGATAGCAATCAGCCCCAGCATCTT.

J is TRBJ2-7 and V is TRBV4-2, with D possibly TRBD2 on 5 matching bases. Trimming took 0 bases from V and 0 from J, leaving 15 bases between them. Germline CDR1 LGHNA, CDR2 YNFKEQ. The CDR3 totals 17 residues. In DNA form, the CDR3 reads TGTGCCAGCAGCCAAGAAGGATCCAGGACTCCCTCCTACGAGCAGTACTTC. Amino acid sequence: CASSQEGSRTPSYEQYF.

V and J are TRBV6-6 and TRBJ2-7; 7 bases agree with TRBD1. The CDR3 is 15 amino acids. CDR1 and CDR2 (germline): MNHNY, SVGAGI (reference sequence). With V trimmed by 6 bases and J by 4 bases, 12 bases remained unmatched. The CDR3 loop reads CASSFGQDGSYEQYF. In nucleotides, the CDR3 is TGTGCCAGCAGCTTCGGACAGGATGGTAGTTACGAGCAGTACTTC.

CDR3 in DNA: TGCGCCAGCAGCCCATTCCAAGAGACCCAGTACTTC. This codes for CASSPFQETQYF. The chain joins TRBV5-1 to TRBJ2-5; D is ambiguous. Trimming took off 4 bases at V and 1 base at J, with 5 bases between the two ends. This CDR3 region has 12 residues. The germline V gene encodes CDR1 SGHRS and CDR2 YFSETQ. Full variable domain (remainder filled in from reference TRBV5-1 and TRBJ2-5): KAGVTQTPRYLIKTRGQQVTLSCSPISGHRSVSWYQQTPGQGLQFLFEYFSETQRNKGNFPGRFSGRQFSNSRSEMNVSTLELGDSALYLCASSPFQETQYFGPGTRLLVL.

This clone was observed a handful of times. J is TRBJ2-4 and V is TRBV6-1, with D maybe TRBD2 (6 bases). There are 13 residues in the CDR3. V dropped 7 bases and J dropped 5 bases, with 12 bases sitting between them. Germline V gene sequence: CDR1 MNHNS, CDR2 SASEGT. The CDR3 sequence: CASTVSGENIQYF. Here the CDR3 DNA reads TGTGCCAGCACCGTTAGCGGTGAAAACATTCAGTACTTC.

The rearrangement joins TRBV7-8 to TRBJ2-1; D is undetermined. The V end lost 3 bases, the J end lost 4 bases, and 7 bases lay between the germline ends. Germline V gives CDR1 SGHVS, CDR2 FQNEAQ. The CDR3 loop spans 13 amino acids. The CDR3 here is CASSFGPYNEQFF. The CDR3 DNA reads TGTGCCAGCAGCTTTGGCCCATACAATGAGCAGTTCTTC.

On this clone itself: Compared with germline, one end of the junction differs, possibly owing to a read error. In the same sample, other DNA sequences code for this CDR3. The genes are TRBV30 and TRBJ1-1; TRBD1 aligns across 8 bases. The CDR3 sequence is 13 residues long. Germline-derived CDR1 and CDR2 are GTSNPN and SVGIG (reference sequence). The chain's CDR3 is CAWRTTGDTEAFF. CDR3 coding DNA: TGTGCCTGGAGGACGACAGGGGACACTGAAGCTTTCTTC. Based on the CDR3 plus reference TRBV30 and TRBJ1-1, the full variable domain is SQTIHQWPATLVQPVGSPLSLECTVEGTSNPNLYWYRQAAGRGLQLLFYSVGIGQISSEVPQNLSASRPQDRQFILSSKKLLLSDSGFYLCAWRTTGDTEAFFGQGTRLTVV.

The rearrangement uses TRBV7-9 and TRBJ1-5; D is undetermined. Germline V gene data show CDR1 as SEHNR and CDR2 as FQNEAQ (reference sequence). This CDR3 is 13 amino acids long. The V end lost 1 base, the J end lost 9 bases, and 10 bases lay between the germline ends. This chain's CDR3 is CASSLGAGSPQHF. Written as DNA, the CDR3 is TGTGCCAGCAGCTTAGGAGCCGGTTCGCCCCAGCATTTT.

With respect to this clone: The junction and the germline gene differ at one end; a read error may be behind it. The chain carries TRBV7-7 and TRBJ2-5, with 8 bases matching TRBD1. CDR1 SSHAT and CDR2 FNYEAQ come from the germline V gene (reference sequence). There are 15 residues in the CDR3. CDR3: CASSFSQGARETQYF. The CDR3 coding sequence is TGTGCTAGCAGCTTTTCTCAGGGGGCGAGGGAGACCCAGTACTTC.

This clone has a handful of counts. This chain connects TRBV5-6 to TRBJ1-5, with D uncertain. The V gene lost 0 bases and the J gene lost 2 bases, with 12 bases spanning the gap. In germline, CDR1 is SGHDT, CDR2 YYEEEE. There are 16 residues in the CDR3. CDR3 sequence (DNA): TGTGCCAGCAGCTTGGGAGGGTTTGGGGGCAATCAGCCCCAGCATTTT. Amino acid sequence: CASSLGGFGGNQPQHF.

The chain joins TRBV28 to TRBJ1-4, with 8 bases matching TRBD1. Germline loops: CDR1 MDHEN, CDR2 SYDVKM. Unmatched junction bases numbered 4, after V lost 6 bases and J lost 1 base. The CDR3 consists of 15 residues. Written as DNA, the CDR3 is TGTGCCAGCAGGCTCGACAGGGGAACTAATGAAAAACTGTTTTTT. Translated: CASRLDRGTNEKLFF.

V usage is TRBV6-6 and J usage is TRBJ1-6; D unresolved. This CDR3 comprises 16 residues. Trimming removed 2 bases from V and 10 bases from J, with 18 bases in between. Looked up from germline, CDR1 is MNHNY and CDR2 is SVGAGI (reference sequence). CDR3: CASSYGPVATGSPLHF. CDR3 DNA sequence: TGTGCCAGCAGTTACGGGCCAGTCGCCACGGGGTCACCCCTCCACTTT.